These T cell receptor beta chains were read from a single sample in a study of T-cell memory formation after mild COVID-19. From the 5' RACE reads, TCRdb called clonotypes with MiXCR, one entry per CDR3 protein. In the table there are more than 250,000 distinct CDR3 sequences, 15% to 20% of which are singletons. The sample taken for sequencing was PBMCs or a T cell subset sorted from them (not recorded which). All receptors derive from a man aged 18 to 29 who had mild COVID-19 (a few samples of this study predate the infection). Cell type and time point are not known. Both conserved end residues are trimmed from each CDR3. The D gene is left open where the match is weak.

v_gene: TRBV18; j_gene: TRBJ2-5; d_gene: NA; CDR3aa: ASSPAVQETQY
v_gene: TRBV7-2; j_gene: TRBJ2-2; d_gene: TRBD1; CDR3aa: ANRQGAVGELF
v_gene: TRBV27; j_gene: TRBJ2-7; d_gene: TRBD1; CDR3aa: ASSLYRGQGAYEQY
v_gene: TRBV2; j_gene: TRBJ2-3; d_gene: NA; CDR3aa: ASRLGADTQY
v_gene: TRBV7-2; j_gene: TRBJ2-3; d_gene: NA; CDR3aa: ASSSRAWGDTQY
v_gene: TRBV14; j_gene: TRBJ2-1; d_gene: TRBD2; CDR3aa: ASSPRGGGFSYNEQF
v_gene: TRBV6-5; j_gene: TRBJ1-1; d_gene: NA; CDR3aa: ASIALGGGGPEAF
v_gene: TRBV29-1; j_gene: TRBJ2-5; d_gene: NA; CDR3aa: SVRGAYRETQY
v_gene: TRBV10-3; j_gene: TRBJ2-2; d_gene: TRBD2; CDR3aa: AIKSGGARAGELF
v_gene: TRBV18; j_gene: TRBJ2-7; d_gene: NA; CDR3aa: ASSPRADSYEQY
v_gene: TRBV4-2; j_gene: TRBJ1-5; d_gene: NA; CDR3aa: ASSQDGAARQPQH
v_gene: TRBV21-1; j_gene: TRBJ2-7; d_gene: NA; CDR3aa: ARSTEPTYEQY
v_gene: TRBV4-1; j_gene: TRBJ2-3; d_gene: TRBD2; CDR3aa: ASSQDWTSGGTDTQY
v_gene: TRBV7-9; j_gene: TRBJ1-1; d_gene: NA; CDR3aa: ASSLFREDTEAF
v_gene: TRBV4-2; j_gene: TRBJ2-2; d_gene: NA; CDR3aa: ASRQGSNGELF
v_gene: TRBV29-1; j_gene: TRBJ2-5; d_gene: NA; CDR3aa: SVANGVGETQY
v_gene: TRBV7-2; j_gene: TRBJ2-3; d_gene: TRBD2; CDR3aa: ASSSHLAGGRIDTQY
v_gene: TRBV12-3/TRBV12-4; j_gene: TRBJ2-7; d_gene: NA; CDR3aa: ASSFGSYEQY
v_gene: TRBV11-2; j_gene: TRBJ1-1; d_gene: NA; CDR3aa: ASSLLGSNTEAF
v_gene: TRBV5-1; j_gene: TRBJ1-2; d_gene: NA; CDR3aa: ASSLVPAGPYGYT
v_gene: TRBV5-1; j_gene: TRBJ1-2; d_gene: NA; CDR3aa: ASSFWGSDGYT
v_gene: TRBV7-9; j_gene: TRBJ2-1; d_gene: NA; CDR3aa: ASSLSYNEQF
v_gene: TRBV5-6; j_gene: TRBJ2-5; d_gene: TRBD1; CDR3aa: ASCRGDRVETQY
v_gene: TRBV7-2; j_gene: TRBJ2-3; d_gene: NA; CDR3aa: ASSQSRGAGNTQY
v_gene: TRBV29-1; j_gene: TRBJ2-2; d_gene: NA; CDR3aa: SVATFTGELF
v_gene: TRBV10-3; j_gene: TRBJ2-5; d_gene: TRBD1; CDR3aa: AIGTGVETQY
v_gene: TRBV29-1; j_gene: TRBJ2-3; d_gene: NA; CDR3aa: SVEDLGTDTQY
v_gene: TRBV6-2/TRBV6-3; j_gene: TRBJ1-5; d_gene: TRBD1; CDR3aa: ASRPRDRGKYSNQPQH
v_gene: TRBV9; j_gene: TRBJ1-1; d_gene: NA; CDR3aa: ASSVNGQTEAF
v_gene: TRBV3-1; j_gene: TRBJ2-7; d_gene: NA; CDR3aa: ASSLNPTRSYEQY
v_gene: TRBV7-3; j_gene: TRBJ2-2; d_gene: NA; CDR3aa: ASSLTGGGPSTGELF
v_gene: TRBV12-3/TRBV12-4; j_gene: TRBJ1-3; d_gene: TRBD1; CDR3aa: ASRETGSGNTIY
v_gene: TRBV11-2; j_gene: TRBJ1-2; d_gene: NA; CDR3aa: ASSLAARGGNYGYT
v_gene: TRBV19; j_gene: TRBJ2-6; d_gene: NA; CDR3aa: ASSTGVSGANVLT
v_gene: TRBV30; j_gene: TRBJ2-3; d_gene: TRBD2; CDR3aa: AWSVVGGRDTQY
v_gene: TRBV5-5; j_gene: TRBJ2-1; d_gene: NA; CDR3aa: ASSLLGVDEQF
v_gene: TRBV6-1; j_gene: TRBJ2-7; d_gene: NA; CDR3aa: ASSVAGRGEQY
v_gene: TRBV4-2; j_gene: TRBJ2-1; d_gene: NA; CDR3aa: ASSQVHEQF
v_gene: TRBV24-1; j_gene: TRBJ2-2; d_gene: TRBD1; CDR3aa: ATSTGQLNTGELF
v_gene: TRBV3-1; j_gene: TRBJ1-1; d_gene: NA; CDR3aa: ASSSDGDTEAF
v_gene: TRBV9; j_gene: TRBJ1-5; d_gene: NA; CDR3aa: ASSARVSGRRQPQH
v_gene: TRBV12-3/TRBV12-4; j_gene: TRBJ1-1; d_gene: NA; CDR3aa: ASTSSGTEAF